One and the same sample provided the 23 T cell receptor beta chains below, sequenced in a study of blood T cells in healthy people across ages (dated by TCRdb to the mid-2010s). Library method: 5' RACE. Sequenced using an Illumina HiSeq 2500. A second PCR of roughly 7 to 11 cycles was run with a J-beta primer mix and a sample-barcoded 5' primer. TCRdb cleaned the public reads at Q25 with fastp, built clones with MiXCR and kept in-frame beta chains. Each CDR3 protein appears once, grouped with its most common genes and DNA. The sample has 650,000 to 700,000 distinct CDR3 sequences on record, under 65% of them singletons. Together, the top ten hold 13% of the sample. What was sequenced was blood. The receptors originated from an elderly woman in good health.

This clonotype came up a few times. The genes are TRBV20-1 and TRBJ2-4, with D perhaps TRBD2 (5 bases). Deletions cut 5 bases from V and 3 bases from J, with 8 bases between. The length of the CDR3 is 12 residues. Germline CDR1 is DFQATT and CDR2 is SNEGSKA (reference sequence). CDR3 sequence (DNA): TGCAGTGCTGGGAGTGGCAAAAACATTCAGTACTTC. It codes for CSAGSGKNIQYF.

This clonotype was seen just once. The genes are TRBV10-3 and TRBJ1-2, with D possibly TRBD1 on 5 matching bases. Germline V gene lookup returns CDR1 ENHRY and CDR2 SYGVKD. Trimming pared 2 bases from V and 5 bases from J, leaving 18 bases between. The CDR3 extends over 16 amino acids. This chain's CDR3 is CAISEATGTRSYGYTF. CDR3 bases: TGTGCCATCAGTGAGGCGACCGGGACCCGGAGTTATGGCTACACCTTC.

To note about this clonotype: Since a much larger clone is just one base distant, this may be a read error. V usage is TRBV7-2 and J usage is TRBJ2-1; 9 bases are shared with TRBD1. CDR1 and CDR2 from the germline V gene are SGHTA and FQGNSA. Losses at the gene ends were 5 bases for V and 12 bases for J; bases not matched to a gene: 14. The CDR3 is made up of 15 amino acids. For the CDR3, the DNA is TGTGCCAGCAGCATTGCCGGGACAGGGCTTTTTGTGCAGTTCTTC. Protein product: CASSIAGTGLFVQFF.

The J gene is TRBJ2-7, the V gene TRBV11-2; 7 bases map to TRBD2. The J call is doubtful: the DNA matches TRBJ2-5 better. Germline CDR1 SGHAT, CDR2 FQNNGV. The CDR3 totals 14 residues. CDR3 sequence: CASRSVRGKETQYF. The CDR3, as DNA: TGTGCCAGCAGGTCTGTGCGGGGGAAGGAGACCCAGTACTTC.

The chain has TRBV6-5 and TRBJ2-3; 10 bases match TRBD1. V was pared by 0 bases and J by 2 bases, with 5 bases of the junction left unmatched. Per germline, CDR1 MNHEY and CDR2 SVGAGI. CDR3 length: 17 residues. The CDR3 bases are TGTGCCAGCAGTTACTCGAAGGGACAGGGGCCCACAGATACGCAGTATTTT. As protein: CASSYSKGQGPTDTQYF.

This clonotype came up a few times. CDR3 in DNA: TGCAGCGTATCGGGGGGGGCCTTGAATGAGCAGTTCTTC. Encoded protein: CSVSGGALNEQFF. The chain employs TRBV29-1 and TRBJ2-1, with TRBD2 matching 8 bases. Germline values: CDR1 SQVTM, CDR2 ANQGSEA. The CDR3 spans 13 residues. J lost 7 bases, V lost 6 bases, and 8 bases had no gene match.

V gene TRBV20-1 combines with J gene TRBJ1-5, with D possibly being TRBD1 (5 bases). Germline CDR1 DFQATT, CDR2 SNEGSKA (reference sequence). The CDR3 has 13 residues. Trimming removed 2 bases at V and 6 bases at J, with 11 bases between. CDR3 sequence (DNA): TGCAGTGCTAGATTCAGGGACGGTCAGCCCCAGCATTTT. It specifies CSARFRDGQPQHF.

Details on this clonotype: A read error may be the cause here, since a much bigger clone is one base away. The gene calls are TRBV10-1 and TRBJ2-1; D gene unclear. The ends were cut back, 0 bases at V and 5 bases at J, with 5 bases in the middle. Germline V gene lookup returns CDR1 WNHNN and CDR2 SYGVQD (reference sequence). The CDR3 runs to 13 residues. CDR3 sequence: CASSESGNNEQFF. Here the CDR3 DNA reads TGCGCCAGCAGTGAGTCGGGGAACAATGAGCAGTTCTTC.

On this clonotype: A much larger clone is a single base away; this may be a read error. The chain combines TRBV12-3 or TRBV12-4 with TRBJ2-1; D possibly matches TRBD1 or TRBD2 (5 bases each). The assigned J gene may be wrong: the sequence end matches TRBJ2-7 better. The CDR3 spans 12 residues. CDR3 protein: CASTGRNNEQYF. Here the CDR3 DNA reads TGTGCCAGCACAGGGAGAAACAATGAGCAGTACTTC.

The chain recombines TRBV28 with TRBJ2-1; the D is unclear. The CDR3 has 16 residues. CDR1 MDHEN and CDR2 SYDVKM come from the germline V gene. The V end was cut by 7 bases, the J end by 4 bases, with 20 bases between. The CDR3 DNA follows: TGTGCCAGCACCCCTCCGCCAGATCGATTATACAATGAGCAGTTCTTC. This translates into CASTPPPDRLYNEQFF.

This clonotype was observed at least ten times. The chain has TRBV5-1 and TRBJ1-5; perhaps TRBD1 as D (5 bases). Trimming left V 1 base short and J 3 bases short, with 11 bases between. CDR1 is SGHRS, CDR2 YFSETQ, per germline. The CDR3 covers 15 residues. The CDR3 sequence: CASSLTPDINQPQHF. The CDR3 DNA reads TGCGCCAGCAGCTTGACACCGGACATCAATCAGCCCCAGCATTTT.

This clonotype has at least ten counts. The chain recombines TRBV7-9 with TRBJ2-7; no clear D gene. CDR1 and CDR2 (germline): SEHNR, FQNEAQ (reference sequence). Trimming shortened V by 4 bases and J by 6 bases, and 13 bases separated the two germline ends. This CDR3 has 13 residues. CDR3 protein: CASSSDGPLEQYF. CDR3 sequence (DNA): TGTGCCAGCAGCTCCGACGGGCCCCTCGAGCAGTACTTC.

The chain couples TRBV7-2 to TRBJ2-7, with 10 bases identical to TRBD2. CDR3 size: 16 residues. V lost 1 base to trimming and J lost 3 bases; unmatched junction nucleotides: 6. Germline CDR1 SGHTA, CDR2 FQGNSA. CDR3 coding DNA: TGTGCCAGCAGCTTAGGGCTAGCGGGAGTTGGCTACGAGCAGTACTTC. This gives the protein CASSLGLAGVGYEQYF. Based on the CDR3 plus reference TRBV7-2 and TRBJ2-7, the full variable domain is GAGVSQSPSNKVTEKGKDVELRCDPISGHTALYWYRQSLGQGLEFLIYFQGNSAPDKSGLPSDRFSAERTGGSVSTLTIQRTQQEDSAVYLCASSLGLAGVGYEQYFGPGTRLTVT.

CDR3 protein: CASNRDSPGRTNTGELFF. CDR3 bases: TGCGCCAGCAACCGGGACAGTCCCGGAAGAACGAACACCGGGGAGCTGTTTTTT. This rearrangement joins TRBV5-1 to TRBJ2-2; TRBD1 agrees at 7 bases. CDR3 length: 18 residues. The junction had 14 bases not matched to a gene; V was cut back by 6 bases and J by 0 bases. Germline assignment: CDR1 SGHRS and CDR2 YFSETQ.

The V call is TRBV20-1, the J call TRBJ2-1; D might be TRBD2 (7 bases). This CDR3 has 13 residues. Trimming removed 3 bases from V and 5 bases from J, with 11 bases in between. CDR1 and CDR2 from the germline V gene are DFQATT and SNEGSKA (reference sequence). The CDR3 here is CSASVGGDNEQFF. The CDR3 DNA reads as TGCAGTGCTAGTGTAGGGGGGGACAATGAGCAGTTCTTC.

This clonotype was counted only a few times. A single base separates this from a much larger clone, so it may be a read error. The genes are TRBV20-1 and TRBJ2-1; D may correspond to TRBD1 or TRBD2 (5 bases each). The V end lost 3 bases, the J end lost 3 bases, and 12 bases lay between the germline ends. The germline CDR1 and CDR2 sequences are DFQATT and SNEGSKA (reference sequence). The CDR3 totals 14 residues. The CDR3 DNA follows: TGCAGTGCTAGCGGGGCGGAACACTACAATGAGCAGTTCTTC. It yields the protein CSASGAEHYNEQFF.

This clonotype was seen many times. The genes are TRBV27 and TRBJ2-3; 10 bases are shared with TRBD1. V trimming: 6 bases; J trimming: 5 bases; junction bases outside the gene matches: 14. There are 17 residues in the CDR3. The germline V gene has CDR1 MNHEY and CDR2 SMNVEV (reference sequence). CDR3 nucleotide sequence: TGTGCCAGCAGACCCCTCGGGACAGGGGTTATGGGAGATACGCAGTATTTT. Translating it yields CASRPLGTGVMGDTQYF.

The CDR3 DNA reads TGCAGCATGGAGGGGCAGGAGAACACTGAAGCTTTCTTT. Translating it yields CSMEGQENTEAFF. The rearrangement uses TRBV29-1 and TRBJ1-1; D is possibly TRBD1 (5 bases). Looked up from germline, CDR1 is SQVTM and CDR2 is ANQGSEA. The CDR3 spans 13 residues. V was trimmed by 8 bases and J by 1 base, leaving 14 bases between them.

This clonotype has ten or more counts. The gene calls are TRBV12-3 or TRBV12-4 and TRBJ2-5; 7 bases match TRBD1. CDR3 size: 15 residues. The junction had 6 bases not matched to a gene; V was cut back by 0 bases and J by 5 bases. The CDR3 sequence: CASSLAGQLRETQYF. Written as DNA, the CDR3 is TGTGCCAGCAGTTTAGCGGGACAGTTAAGGGAGACCCAGTACTTC.

The V and J genes are TRBV5-1 and TRBJ2-3, with D possibly TRBD2 on 6 matching bases. V gave up 0 bases and J gave up 4 bases, with 12 bases separating them. In germline, CDR1 is SGHRS, CDR2 YFSETQ. The CDR3 loop spans 15 amino acids. CDR3 region: CASSLVRGLADTQYF. The CDR3 region has the DNA TGCGCCAGCAGCTTGGTTCGGGGGTTGGCAGATACGCAGTATTTT.

This clonotype has more than one count but fewer than ten. This chain connects TRBV29-1 to TRBJ1-3; TRBD1 is a possible D gene (6 bases). Per germline, CDR1 SQVTM and CDR2 ANQGSEA. V lost 6 bases, J lost 1 base, and 10 bases lay in between. The length of the CDR3 is 13 residues. CDR3 bases: TGCAGCGTAACCGACAGGTCTGGAAACACCATATATTTT. Translation: CSVTDRSGNTIYF.

In its sample, this clonotype was seen many times. The chain has TRBV27 and TRBJ2-7, with a possible D match to TRBD1 (6 bases). This CDR3 region has 14 residues. V was trimmed by 9 bases and J by 2 bases, leaving 17 bases between them. Per the germline V gene, CDR1 is MNHEY and CDR2 is SMNVEV (reference sequence). The CDR3 reads CASSELGATYEQYF. The CDR3 DNA reads as TGTGCCAGTTCTGAACTGGGGGCCACCTACGAGCAGTACTTC.

V and J are TRBV6-2 or TRBV6-3 and TRBJ2-1; D is perhaps TRBD1 (5 bases). CDR1 is MNHEY, CDR2 SVGEGT, per germline. Trimming took 7 bases from V and 4 from J, leaving 11 bases between them. CDR3 length: 13 residues. CDR3 amino acids: CASMAQEYNEQFF. As DNA, the CDR3 is TGTGCCAGCATGGCACAGGAGTACAATGAGCAGTTCTTC.